This T cell receptor (beta chain) emerged from a study of blood T cell repertoires in COVID-19. This CDR3 spans 13 amino acids. Unmatched junction bases numbered 4, after V lost 7 bases and J lost 2 bases. The germline V gene has CDR1 SNHLY and CDR2 FYNNEI. Profiling relied on immunoSEQ multiplex PCR, and the TCRdb table lists in-frame clones only, not all of them. This table has 100,000 to 150,000 clones, around 63% appearing once. This rearrangement joins TRBV2 to TRBJ2-7; TRBD1 matches 8 bases. The sequence was collected from a woman in her 70s with acute or convalescent COVID-19. Specimen: peripheral blood. CDR3 in amino acids: CASTDRVPYEQYF. CDR3 coding DNA: TGTGCCAGCACGGACAGGGTGCCCTACGAGCAGTACTTC.